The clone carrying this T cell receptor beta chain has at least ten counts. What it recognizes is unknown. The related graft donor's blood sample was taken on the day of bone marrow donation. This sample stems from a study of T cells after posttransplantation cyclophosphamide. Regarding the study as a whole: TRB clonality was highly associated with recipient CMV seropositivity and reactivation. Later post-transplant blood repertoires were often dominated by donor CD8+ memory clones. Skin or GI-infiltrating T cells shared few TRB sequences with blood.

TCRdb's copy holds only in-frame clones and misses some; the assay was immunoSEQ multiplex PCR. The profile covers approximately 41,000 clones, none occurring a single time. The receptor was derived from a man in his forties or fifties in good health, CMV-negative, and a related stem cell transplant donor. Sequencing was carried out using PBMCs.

This CDR3 reads CASSEPRYSNQPQHF. CDR3 coding DNA: TGTGCCAGCAGTGAACCCCGCTATAGCAATCAGCCCCAGCATTTT. This chain connects TRBV6-1 to TRBJ1-5; D not resolved. Trimming left V 2 bases short and J 0 bases short, with 8 bases between. CDR1 and CDR2 from the germline V gene are MNHNS and SASEGT. This CDR3 comprises 15 residues.